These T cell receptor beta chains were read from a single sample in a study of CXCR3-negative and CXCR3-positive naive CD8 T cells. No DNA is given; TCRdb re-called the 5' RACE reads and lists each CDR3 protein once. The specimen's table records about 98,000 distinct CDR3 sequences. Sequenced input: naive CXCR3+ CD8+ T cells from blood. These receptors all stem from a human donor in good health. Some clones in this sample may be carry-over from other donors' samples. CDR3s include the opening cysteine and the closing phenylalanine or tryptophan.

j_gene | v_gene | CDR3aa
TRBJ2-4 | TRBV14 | CASSQGWATKNIQYF
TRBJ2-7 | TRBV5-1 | CASSLGTGVKVEQYF
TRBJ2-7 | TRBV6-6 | CASSQGFGYEQYF
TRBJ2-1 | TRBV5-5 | CASSFEGSSYNEQFF
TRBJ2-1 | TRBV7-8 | CASSLASWGAVDEQFF
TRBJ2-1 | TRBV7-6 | CASSYAGANEQFF
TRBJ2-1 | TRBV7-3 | CASSLTADSSYNEQFF
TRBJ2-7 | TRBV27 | CASSPGTVGSKQYF
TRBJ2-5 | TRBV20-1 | CSAAGGEETQYF
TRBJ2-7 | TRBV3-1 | CASSQDLGGYSYEQYF
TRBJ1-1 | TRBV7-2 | CASRFQGYMNTEAFF
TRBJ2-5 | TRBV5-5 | CASSRTGLEETQYF
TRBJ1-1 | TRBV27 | CASNPGAPDTEAFF
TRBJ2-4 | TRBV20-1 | CSARRVGETGQYF
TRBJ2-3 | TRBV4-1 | CASTRTSPGSSFTDTQYF
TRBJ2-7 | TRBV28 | CASGVAGDYEQYF
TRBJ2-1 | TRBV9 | CASSVSDSLGGEQFF
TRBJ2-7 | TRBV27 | CASSLSTGTYEQYF